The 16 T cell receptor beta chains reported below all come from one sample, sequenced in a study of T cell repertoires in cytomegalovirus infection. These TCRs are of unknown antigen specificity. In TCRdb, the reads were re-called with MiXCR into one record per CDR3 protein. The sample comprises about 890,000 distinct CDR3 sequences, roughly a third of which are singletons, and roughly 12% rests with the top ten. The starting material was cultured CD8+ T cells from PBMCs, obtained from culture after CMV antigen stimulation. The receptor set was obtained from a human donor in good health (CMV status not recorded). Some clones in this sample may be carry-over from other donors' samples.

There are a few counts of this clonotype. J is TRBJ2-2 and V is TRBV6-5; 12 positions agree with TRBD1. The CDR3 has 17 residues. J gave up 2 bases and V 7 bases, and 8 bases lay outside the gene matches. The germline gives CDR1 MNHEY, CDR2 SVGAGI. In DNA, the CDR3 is TGTGCCAGCAATACCGGGACAGGGGGCATAAACACCGGGGAGCTGTTTTTT. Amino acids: CASNTGTGGINTGELFF.

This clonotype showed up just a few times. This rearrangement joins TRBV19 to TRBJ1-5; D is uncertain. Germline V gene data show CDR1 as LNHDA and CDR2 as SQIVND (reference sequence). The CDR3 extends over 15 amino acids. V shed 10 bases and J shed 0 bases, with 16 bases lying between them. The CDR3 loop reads CATQWEGYSNQPQHF. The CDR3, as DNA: TGTGCCACCCAATGGGAGGGTTATAGCAATCAGCCCCAGCATTTT. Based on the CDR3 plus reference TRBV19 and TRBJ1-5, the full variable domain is DGGITQSPKYLFRKEGQNVTLSCEQNLNHDAMYWYRQDPGQGLRLIYYSQIVNDFQKGDIAEGYSVSREKKESFPLTVTSAQKNPTAFYLCATQWEGYSNQPQHFGDGTRLSIL.

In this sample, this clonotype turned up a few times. The CDR3 here is CASSLSGGPLYEQYF. The CDR3 DNA reads as TGTGCCAGCAGTTTATCCGGGGGGCCCCTCTACGAGCAGTACTTC. The rearrangement links TRBV12-3 or TRBV12-4 to TRBJ2-7; D perhaps matches TRBD2 (7 bases). Trimming left V 2 bases short and J 3 bases short, with 14 bases between. This CDR3 comprises 15 residues.

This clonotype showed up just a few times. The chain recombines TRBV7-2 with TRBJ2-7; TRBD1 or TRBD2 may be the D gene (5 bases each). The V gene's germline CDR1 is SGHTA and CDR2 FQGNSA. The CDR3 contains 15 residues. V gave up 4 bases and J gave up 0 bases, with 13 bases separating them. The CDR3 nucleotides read TGTGCCAGCAGCTCTGGGGCGGGCTTCTCCTACGAGCAGTACGTC. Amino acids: CASSSGAGFSYEQYV.

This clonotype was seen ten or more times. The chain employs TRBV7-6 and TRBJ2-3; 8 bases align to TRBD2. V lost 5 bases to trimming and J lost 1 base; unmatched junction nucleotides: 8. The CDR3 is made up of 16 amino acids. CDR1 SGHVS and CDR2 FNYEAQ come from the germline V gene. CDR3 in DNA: TGTGCCAGCAGCCCGAGGTGGCGGGGGGGCACAGATACGCAGTATTTT. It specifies CASSPRWRGGTDTQYF.

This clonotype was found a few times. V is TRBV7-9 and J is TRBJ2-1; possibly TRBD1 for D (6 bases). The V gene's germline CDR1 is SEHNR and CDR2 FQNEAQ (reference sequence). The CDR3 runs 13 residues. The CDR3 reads CHVGTRTSNEQFF. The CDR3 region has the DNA TGTCACGTCGGGACACGGACATCGAATGAGCAGTTCTTC.

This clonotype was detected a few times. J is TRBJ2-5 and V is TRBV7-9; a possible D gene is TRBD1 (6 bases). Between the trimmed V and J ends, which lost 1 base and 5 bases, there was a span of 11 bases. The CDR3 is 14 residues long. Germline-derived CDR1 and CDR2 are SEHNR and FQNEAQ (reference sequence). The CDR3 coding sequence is TGTGCCAGCAGCTTAGAGGGGGAGTGGGAGACCCAGTACTTC. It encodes CASSLEGEWETQYF.

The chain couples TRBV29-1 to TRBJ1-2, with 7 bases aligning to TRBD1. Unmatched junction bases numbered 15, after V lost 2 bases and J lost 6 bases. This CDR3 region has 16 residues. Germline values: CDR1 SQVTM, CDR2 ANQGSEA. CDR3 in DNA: TGCAGCGTTGAAAACCCCAGGGGGACTGCAGGAGATGGCTACACCTTC. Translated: CSVENPRGTAGDGYTF.

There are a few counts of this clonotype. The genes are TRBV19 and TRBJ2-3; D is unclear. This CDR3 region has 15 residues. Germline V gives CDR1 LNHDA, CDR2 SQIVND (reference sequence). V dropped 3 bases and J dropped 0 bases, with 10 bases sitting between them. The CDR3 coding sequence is TGTGCCAGTAGTATGGACGGGTCTAGCACAGATACGCAGTATTTT. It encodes CASSMDGSSTDTQYF.

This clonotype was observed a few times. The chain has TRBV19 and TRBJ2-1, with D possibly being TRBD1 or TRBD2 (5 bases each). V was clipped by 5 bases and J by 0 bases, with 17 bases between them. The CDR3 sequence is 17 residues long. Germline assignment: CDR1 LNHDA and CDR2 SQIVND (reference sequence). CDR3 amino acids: CASSARGRHSSYNEQFF. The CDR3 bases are TGTGCCAGTAGTGCCCGGGGACGCCACAGCTCCTACAATGAGCAGTTCTTC. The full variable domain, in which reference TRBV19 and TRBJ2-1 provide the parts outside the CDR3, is DGGITQSPKYLFRKEGQNVTLSCEQNLNHDAMYWYRQDPGQGLRLIYYSQIVNDFQKGDIAEGYSVSREKKESFPLTVTSAQKNPTAFYLCASSARGRHSSYNEQFFGPGTRLTVL.

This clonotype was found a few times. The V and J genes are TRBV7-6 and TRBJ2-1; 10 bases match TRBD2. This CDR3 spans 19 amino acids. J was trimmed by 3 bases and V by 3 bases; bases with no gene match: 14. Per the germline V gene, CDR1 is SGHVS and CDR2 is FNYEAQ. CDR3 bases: TGTGCCAGCAGCTTTGGTGGGGCTCTAGCGGGGGCTTTCTACAATGAGCAGTTCTTC. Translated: CASSFGGALAGAFYNEQFF.

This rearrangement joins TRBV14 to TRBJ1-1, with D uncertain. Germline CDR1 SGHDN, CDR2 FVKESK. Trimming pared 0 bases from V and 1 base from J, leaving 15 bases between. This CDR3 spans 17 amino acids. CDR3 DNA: TGTGCCAGCAGCCAAGATTCCATCCCCCGGGCGAACACTGAAGCTTTCTTT. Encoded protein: CASSQDSIPRANTEAFF.

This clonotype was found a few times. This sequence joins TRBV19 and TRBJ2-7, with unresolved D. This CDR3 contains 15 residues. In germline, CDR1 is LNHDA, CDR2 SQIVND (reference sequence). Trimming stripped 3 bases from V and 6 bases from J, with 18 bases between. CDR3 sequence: CASSISLWSFGEQYF. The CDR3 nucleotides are TGTGCCAGTAGTATTTCCCTGTGGAGCTTCGGCGAGCAGTACTTC.

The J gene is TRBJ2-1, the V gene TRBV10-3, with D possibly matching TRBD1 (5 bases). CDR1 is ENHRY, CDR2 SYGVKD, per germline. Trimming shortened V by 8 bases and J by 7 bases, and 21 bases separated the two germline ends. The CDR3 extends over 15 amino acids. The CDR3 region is CAIPKREGVGNEQFF. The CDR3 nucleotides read TGTGCCATCCCCAAACGAGAAGGGGTAGGGAATGAGCAGTTCTTC.

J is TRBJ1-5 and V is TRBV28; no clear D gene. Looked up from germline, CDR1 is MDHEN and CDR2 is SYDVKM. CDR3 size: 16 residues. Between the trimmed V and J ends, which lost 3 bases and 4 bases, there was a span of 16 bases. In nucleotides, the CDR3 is TGTGCCAGCAGTTTGATTATTGCAGTGGTAAATCAGCCCCAGCATTTT. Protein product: CASSLIIAVVNQPQHF.

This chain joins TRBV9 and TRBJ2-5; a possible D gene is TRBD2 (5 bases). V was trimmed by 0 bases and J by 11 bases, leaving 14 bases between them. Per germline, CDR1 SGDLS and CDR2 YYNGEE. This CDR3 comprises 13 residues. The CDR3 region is CASSVGASSSQYF. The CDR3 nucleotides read TGTGCCAGCAGCGTAGGGGCTAGCAGTTCACAGTACTTC.